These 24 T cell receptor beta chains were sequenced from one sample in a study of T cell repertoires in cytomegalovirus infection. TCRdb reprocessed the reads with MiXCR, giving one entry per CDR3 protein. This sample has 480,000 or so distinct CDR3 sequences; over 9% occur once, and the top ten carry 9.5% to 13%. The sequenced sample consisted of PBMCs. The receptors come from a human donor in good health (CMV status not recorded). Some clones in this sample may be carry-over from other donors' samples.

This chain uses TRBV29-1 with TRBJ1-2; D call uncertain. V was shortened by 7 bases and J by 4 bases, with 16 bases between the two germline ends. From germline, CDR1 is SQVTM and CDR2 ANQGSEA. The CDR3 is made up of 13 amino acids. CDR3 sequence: CSGHRPGGYGYTF. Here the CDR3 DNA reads TGCAGCGGCCACCGGCCGGGAGGCTATGGCTACACCTTC.

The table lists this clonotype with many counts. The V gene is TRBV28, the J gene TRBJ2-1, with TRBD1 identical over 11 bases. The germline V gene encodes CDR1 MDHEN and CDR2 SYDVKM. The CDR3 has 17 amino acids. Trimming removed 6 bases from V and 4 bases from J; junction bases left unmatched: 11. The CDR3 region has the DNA TGTGCCAGCAGCCCGCTGGAGGACAGGGGGCCTTACAATGAGCAGTTCTTC. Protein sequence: CASSPLEDRGPYNEQFF.

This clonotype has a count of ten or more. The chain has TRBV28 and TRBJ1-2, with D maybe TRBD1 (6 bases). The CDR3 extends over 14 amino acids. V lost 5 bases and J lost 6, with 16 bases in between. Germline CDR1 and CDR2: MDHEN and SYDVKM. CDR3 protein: CASSITYRVDGYTF. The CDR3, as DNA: TGTGCCAGCAGTATCACCTACAGGGTAGATGGCTACACCTTC.

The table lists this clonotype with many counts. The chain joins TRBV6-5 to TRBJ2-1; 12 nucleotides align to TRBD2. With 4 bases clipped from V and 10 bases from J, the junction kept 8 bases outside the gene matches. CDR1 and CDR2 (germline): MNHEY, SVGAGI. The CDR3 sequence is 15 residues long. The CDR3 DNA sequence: TGTGCCAGCAGTTCCAAGACTAGCGGGAGTGCCGAGCAGTTCTTC. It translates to CASSSKTSGSAEQFF.

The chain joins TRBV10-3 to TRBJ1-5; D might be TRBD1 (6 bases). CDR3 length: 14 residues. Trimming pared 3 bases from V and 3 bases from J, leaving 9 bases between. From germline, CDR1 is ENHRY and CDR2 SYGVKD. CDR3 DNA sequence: TGTGCCATCAGTGACGGGACAAACAATCAGCCCCAGCATTTT. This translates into CAISDGTNNQPQHF.

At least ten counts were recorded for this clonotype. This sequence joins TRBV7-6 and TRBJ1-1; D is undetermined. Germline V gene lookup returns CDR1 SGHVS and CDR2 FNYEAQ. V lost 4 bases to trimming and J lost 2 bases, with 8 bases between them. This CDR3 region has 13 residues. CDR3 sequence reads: CASSSQRNTEAFF. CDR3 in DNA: TGTGCCAGCAGCTCCCAGCGAAACACTGAAGCTTTCTTT.

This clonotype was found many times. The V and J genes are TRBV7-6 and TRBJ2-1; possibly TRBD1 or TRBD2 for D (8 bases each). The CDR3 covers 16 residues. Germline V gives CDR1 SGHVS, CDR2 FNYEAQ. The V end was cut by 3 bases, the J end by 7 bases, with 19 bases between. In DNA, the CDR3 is TGTGCCAGCAGCTTCGGGGGGGTGGGACAGGCGAATGAGCAGTTCTTC. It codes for CASSFGGVGQANEQFF.

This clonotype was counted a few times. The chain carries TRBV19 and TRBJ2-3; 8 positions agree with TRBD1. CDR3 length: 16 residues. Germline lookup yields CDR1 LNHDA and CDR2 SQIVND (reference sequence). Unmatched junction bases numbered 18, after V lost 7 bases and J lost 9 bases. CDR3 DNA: TGTGCCAGTACCCCCTCCAGGGGGCGCCCCGGAGGAACGCAGTATTTT. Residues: CASTPSRGRPGGTQYF.

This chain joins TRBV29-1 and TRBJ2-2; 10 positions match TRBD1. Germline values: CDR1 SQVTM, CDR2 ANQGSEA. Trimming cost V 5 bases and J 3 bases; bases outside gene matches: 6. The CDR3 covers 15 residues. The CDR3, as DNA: TGCAGCGTTCTCCCCGGGACAGGGGACACCGGGGAGCTGTTTTTT. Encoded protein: CSVLPGTGDTGELFF.

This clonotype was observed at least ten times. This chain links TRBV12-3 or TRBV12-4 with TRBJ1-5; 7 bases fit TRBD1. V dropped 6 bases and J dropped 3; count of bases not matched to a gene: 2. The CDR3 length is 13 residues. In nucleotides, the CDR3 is TGTGCCAGCAGCGACAGGGCCAATCAGCCCCAGCATTTT. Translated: CASSDRANQPQHF.

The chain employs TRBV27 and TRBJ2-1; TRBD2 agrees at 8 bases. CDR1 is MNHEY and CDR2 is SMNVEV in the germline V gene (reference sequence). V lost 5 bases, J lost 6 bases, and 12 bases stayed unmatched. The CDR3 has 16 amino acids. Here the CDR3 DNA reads TGTGCCAGCAGTCCCGCCGGGACTAGTGCCCCCAATGAGCAGTTCTTC. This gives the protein CASSPAGTSAPNEQFF.

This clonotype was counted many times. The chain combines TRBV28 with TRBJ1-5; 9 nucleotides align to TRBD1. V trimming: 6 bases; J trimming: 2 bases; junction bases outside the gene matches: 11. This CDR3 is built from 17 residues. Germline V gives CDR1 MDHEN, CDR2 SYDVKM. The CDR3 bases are TGTGCCAGCAGGGGGGGACAGGGAATGATGGGCAATCAGCCCCAGCATTTT. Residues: CASRGGQGMMGNQPQHF.

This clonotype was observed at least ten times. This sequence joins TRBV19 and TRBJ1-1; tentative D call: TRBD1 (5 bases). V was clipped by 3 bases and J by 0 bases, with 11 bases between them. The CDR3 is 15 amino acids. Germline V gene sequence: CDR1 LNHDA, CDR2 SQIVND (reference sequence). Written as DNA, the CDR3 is TGTGCCAGTAGTATCGGGGGGAACTTGAACACTGAAGCTTTCTTT. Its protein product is CASSIGGNLNTEAFF.

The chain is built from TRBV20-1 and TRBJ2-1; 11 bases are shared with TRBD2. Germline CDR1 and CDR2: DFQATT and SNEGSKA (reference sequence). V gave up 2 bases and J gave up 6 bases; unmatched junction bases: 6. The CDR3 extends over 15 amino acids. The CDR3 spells CSARRLAGGFNEQFF. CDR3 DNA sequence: TGCAGTGCTAGACGGCTAGCGGGAGGTTTCAATGAGCAGTTCTTC.

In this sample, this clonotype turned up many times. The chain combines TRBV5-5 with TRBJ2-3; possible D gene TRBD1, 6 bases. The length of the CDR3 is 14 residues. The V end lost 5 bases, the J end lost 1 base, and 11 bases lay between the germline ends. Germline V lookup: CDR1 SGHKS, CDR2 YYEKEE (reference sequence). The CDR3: CASRWRQGTDTQYF. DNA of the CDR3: TGTGCCAGCAGATGGAGACAGGGCACAGATACGCAGTATTTT.

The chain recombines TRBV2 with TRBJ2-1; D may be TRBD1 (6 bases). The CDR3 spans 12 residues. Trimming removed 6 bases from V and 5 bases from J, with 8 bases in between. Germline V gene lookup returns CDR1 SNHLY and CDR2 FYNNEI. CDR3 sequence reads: CASRGADNEQFF. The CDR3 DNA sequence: TGTGCCAGCAGGGGGGCCGACAATGAGCAGTTCTTC.

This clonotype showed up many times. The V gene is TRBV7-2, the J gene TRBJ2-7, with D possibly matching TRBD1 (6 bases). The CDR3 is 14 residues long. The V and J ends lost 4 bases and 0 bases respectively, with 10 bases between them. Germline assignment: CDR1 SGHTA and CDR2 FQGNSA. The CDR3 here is CASSYRDTSYEQYF. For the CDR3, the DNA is TGTGCCAGCAGCTACCGGGACACCTCCTACGAGCAGTACTTC.

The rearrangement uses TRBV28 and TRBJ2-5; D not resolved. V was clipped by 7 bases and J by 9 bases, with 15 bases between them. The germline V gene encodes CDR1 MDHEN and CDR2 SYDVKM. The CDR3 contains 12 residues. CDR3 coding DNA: TGTGCCAGCAACTATGGGGATCGGGCCCAGTACTTC. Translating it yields CASNYGDRAQYF. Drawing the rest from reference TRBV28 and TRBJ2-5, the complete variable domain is DVKVTQSSRYLVKRTGEKVFLECVQDMDHENMFWYRQDPGLGLRLIYFSYDVKMKEKGDIPEGYSVSREKKERFSLILESASTNQTSMYLCASNYGDRAQYFGPGTRLLVL.

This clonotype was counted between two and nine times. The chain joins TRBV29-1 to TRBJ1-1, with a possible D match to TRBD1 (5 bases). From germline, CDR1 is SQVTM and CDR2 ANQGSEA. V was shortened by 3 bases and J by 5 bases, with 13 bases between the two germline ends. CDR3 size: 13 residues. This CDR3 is CSVDSGKGTEAFF. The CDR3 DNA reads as TGCAGCGTTGATTCAGGGAAAGGTACTGAAGCTTTCTTT.

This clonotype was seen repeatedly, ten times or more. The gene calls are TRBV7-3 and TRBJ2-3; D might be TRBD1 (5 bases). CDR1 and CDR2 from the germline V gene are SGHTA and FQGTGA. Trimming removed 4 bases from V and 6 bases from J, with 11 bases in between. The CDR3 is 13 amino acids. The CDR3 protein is CASSSNPGDTQYF. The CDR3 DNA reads TGTGCCAGCAGCTCAAACCCAGGGGATACGCAGTATTTT.

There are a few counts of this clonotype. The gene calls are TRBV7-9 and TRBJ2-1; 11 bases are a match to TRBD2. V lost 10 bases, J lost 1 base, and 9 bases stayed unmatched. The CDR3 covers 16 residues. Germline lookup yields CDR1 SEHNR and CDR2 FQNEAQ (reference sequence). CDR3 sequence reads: CATRSGTSGSYNEQFF. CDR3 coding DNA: TGTGCCACCCGCAGCGGGACTAGCGGATCCTACAATGAGCAGTTCTTC.

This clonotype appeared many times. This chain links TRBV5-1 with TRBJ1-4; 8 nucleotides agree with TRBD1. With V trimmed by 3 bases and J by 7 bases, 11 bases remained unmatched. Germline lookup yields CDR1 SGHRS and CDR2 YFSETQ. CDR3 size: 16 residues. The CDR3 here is CASSSRSGTGGEKLFF. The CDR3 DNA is TGCGCCAGCAGCTCCCGGTCCGGGACAGGAGGTGAAAAACTGTTTTTT.

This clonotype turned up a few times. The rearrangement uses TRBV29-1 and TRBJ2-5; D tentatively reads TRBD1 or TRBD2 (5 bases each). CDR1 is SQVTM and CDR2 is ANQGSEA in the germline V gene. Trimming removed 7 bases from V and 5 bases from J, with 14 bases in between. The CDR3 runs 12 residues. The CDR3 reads CSGDHPRETQYF. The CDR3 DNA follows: TGCAGCGGGGACCATCCCCGGGAGACCCAGTACTTC.

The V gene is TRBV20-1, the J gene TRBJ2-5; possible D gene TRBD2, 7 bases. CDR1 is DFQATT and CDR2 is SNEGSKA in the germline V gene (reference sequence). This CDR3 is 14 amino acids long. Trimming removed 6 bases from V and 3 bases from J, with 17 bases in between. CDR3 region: CSALVGGPKETQYF. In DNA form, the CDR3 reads TGCAGTGCCTTAGTGGGGGGGCCAAAAGAGACCCAGTACTTC.